A single sample is the source of the 15 T cell receptor beta chains below, sequenced in a study of T cells in Graves' hyperthyroidism and ophthalmopathy. Amplified TCR beta CDR3 regions derived from RNA transcripts. First-round RT-PCR with HTBI primers amplified the TCR CDR3 region. TCRdb processed the multiplex PCR reads anew with MiXCR; each CDR3 protein has one entry. The table includes roughly 300,000 distinct CDR3 sequences, 11% to 15% detected once. The sequenced sample consisted of blood. The receptor set was obtained from a woman in her twenties or thirties with Graves' hyperthyroidism.

This clonotype showed up many times. The chain carries TRBV28 and TRBJ1-5; maybe TRBD1 (5 bases). Germline lookup yields CDR1 MDHEN and CDR2 SYDVKM. The CDR3 spans 13 residues. The ends were cut back, 5 bases at V and 7 bases at J, with 12 bases in the middle. The CDR3 loop is CASSPGTVQPQHF. The CDR3 DNA reads as TGTGCCAGCAGTCCGGGGACTGTGCAGCCCCAGCATTTT.

This clonotype was observed at least ten times. This CDR3 is CASSRHPRANEQFF. The CDR3 coding sequence is TGTGCCAGCAGCCGACACCCTAGGGCCAATGAGCAGTTCTTC. V usage is TRBV7-2 and J usage is TRBJ2-1; D gene ambiguous. From germline, CDR1 is SGHTA and CDR2 FQGNSA. The CDR3 length is 14 residues. The V end lost 5 bases, the J end lost 6 bases, and 14 bases lay between the germline ends.

This clonotype was picked up many times. The rearrangement links TRBV27 to TRBJ2-3, with a tentative D call TRBD1 (6 bases). CDR1 is MNHEY, CDR2 SMNVEV, per germline (reference sequence). This CDR3 has 14 residues. Trimming pared 7 bases from V and 2 bases from J, leaving 13 bases between. The CDR3 loop reads CASTPWGPTDTQYF. The CDR3 bases are TGTGCCAGCACCCCTTGGGGGCCCACAGATACGCAGTATTTT.

This clonotype was seen many times. This chain uses TRBV9 with TRBJ1-2; a possible D gene is TRBD1 (6 bases). Per the germline V gene, CDR1 is SGDLS and CDR2 is YYNGEE. CDR3 size: 16 residues. The V end lost 4 bases, the J end lost 4 bases, and 20 bases lay between the germline ends. In DNA, the CDR3 is TGTGCCAGCAGCTCGCGCGGGTATGGGGGCAGCTATGGCTACACCTTC. Translating gives CASSSRGYGGSYGYTF.

Only a few counts were recorded for this clonotype. The chain uses TRBV15 and TRBJ2-2; D not certain. Germline CDR1 is LNHNV and CDR2 is YYDKDF (reference sequence). This CDR3 spans 14 amino acids. The germline V and J ends were trimmed by 6 bases and 1 base, with 9 bases remaining between them. In nucleotides, the CDR3 is TGTGCCACCAGAGTGAGAAAGAACACCGGGGAGCTGTTTTTT. This translates into CATRVRKNTGELFF. The whole variable domain, remainder taken from reference TRBV15 and TRBJ2-2, is DAMVIQNPRYQVTQFGKPVTLSCSQTLNHNVMYWYQQKSSQAPKLLFHYYDKDFNNEADTPDNFQSRRPNTSFCFLDIRSPGLGDTAMYLCATRVRKNTGELFFGEGSRLTVL.

This clonotype was counted at least ten times. The chain recombines TRBV7-9 with TRBJ2-7, with TRBD1 matching 8 bases. Trimming cost V 8 bases and J 3 bases; bases outside gene matches: 9. Germline values: CDR1 SEHNR, CDR2 FQNEAQ (reference sequence). The CDR3 is made up of 14 amino acids. Here the CDR3 reads CASETGTGNYEQYF. The CDR3 DNA reads TGTGCCAGCGAAACGGGGACAGGAAACTACGAGCAGTACTTC.

This clonotype showed up just a few times. The rearrangement joins TRBV11-2 to TRBJ2-2; D is uncertain. The CDR3 spans 15 residues. V was trimmed by 2 bases and J by 1 base, leaving 8 bases between them. Germline assignment: CDR1 SGHAT and CDR2 FQNNGV. CDR3 DNA: TGTGCCAGCAGCTTATATTCAGAGAACACCGGGGAGCTGTTTTTT. This gives the protein CASSLYSENTGELFF.

The CDR3 sequence is CASGRFPSGQSSYNEQFF. The CDR3 DNA reads TGTGCCAGCGGCCGATTCCCGTCTGGGCAGAGCTCCTACAATGAGCAGTTCTTC. V gene TRBV6-1 combines with J gene TRBJ2-1; D gene uncertain. The V gene's germline CDR1 is MNHNS and CDR2 SASEGT. The CDR3 is made up of 18 amino acids. V gave up 8 bases and J gave up 0 bases, with 23 bases separating them.

This clonotype was counted between two and nine times. The V gene is TRBV20-1, the J gene TRBJ2-3; TRBD2 aligns across 8 bases. The CDR3 extends over 17 amino acids. V trimming: 1 base; J trimming: 2 bases; junction bases outside the gene matches: 11. Germline V lookup: CDR1 DFQATT, CDR2 SNEGSKA (reference sequence). This chain's CDR3 is CSARGLHRTSNTDTQYF. CDR3 in DNA: TGCAGTGCTAGAGGCCTACACCGGACTAGCAACACAGATACGCAGTATTTT.

The chain carries TRBV3-1 and TRBJ1-2, with 9 bases fitting TRBD1. The CDR3 extends over 13 amino acids. The junction had 9 bases not matched to a gene; V was cut back by 8 bases and J by 8 bases. Per germline, CDR1 LGHDT and CDR2 YNNKEL (reference sequence). For the CDR3, the DNA is TGTGCCAGCGGCCCCACAGGGGGCATCGGCTACACCTTC. This gives the protein CASGPTGGIGYTF.

V is TRBV20-1 and J is TRBJ2-2; 13 bases agree with TRBD2. This CDR3 has 17 amino acids. Per the germline V gene, CDR1 is DFQATT and CDR2 is SNEGSKA (reference sequence). The V gene end was trimmed by 3 bases and the J gene end by 6 bases; junction bases not matched to a gene: 10. Written as DNA, the CDR3 is TGCAGTGCTAGGCCACTTGGGACTAGCGGGACTCCCGGGGAGCTGTTTTTT. Translating it yields CSARPLGTSGTPGELFF.

This clonotype was found many times. V usage is TRBV3-1 and J usage is TRBJ2-5; no reliable D call. CDR3 length equals 12 residues. The germline V gene encodes CDR1 LGHDT and CDR2 YNNKEL (reference sequence). V was pared by 1 base and J by 4 bases, with 4 bases between. CDR3 sequence reads: CASSQVSETQYF. The CDR3, as DNA: TGTGCCAGCAGCCAAGTGTCAGAGACCCAGTACTTC.

There are a few counts of this clonotype. This chain joins TRBV6-2 or TRBV6-3 and TRBJ2-4; 13 nucleotides agree with TRBD2. Germline V gives CDR1 MNHEY, CDR2 SVGEGT. The CDR3 is made up of 18 amino acids. V shed 6 bases, J shed 1 base, and the junction held 9 bases outside the gene matches. CDR3 nucleotide sequence: TGTGCCAGCAGGCGGACTAGCGGGAGAGTTTTGGCCAAAAACATTCAGTACTTC. It translates to CASRRTSGRVLAKNIQYF.

J is TRBJ2-7 and V is TRBV30; the D gene is possibly TRBD2 (5 bases). Between the trimmed V and J ends, which lost 3 bases and 3 bases, there was a span of 9 bases. The CDR3 covers 12 residues. Per germline, CDR1 GTSNPN and CDR2 SVGIG (reference sequence). CDR3 loop: CAWSLDYYEQYF. The CDR3 DNA sequence: TGTGCCTGGAGCTTAGACTACTACGAGCAGTACTTC. Full variable domain (outside the CDR3, taken from reference TRBV30 and TRBJ2-7): SQTIHQWPATLVQPVGSPLSLECTVEGTSNPNLYWYRQAAGRGLQLLFYSVGIGQISSEVPQNLSASRPQDRQFILSSKKLLLSDSGFYLCAWSLDYYEQYFGPGTRLTVT.

The V gene is TRBV2, the J gene TRBJ2-7, with 7 bases that match TRBD1. CDR3 size: 15 residues. V gave up 7 bases and J gave up 2 bases; unmatched junction bases: 11. Germline loops: CDR1 SNHLY, CDR2 FYNNEI. The CDR3 coding sequence is TGTGCCAGCAACCGTCTCCGGGACAGCACCTACGAGCAGTACTTC. It specifies CASNRLRDSTYEQYF.